The sequence of this T cell receptor beta chain was determined in a study of shared clonotypes between healthy human individuals. Study-wide context: The plates for each donor numbered three CD4 naive, three CD4 memory, two CD8 naive and one CD8 memory. Study outcomes and limitations: On the whole, naive subsets had larger estimated richness than memory subsets had. Relative to their counterparts shared across all four donors, non-shared clonotypes exhibited diminished generation probabilities.

Of note for this clone: Antigen unknown.

In the original processing: Junction-only immunoSEQ data arrived without quality scores, meaning filtering differed. TCRdb's copy holds only in-frame clones and misses some; the assay was immunoSEQ multiplex PCR. D and trimming were read from the DNA, whereas the V and J calls and clone size are those reported in that table. The data contain over 950,000 clones, roughly 80% of them seen just once; the ten biggest clones take up 0.85% to 1%. The V and J ends lost 3 bases and 2 bases, in that order; junction bases with no gene match: 5. There are 15 residues in the CDR3. Germline values: CDR1 SGDLS, CDR2 YYNGEE.

The chain employs TRBV9 and TRBJ1-1; TRBD1 matches 9 bases. This TCR was recovered from a man aged 18 to 35 in good health. Some clones in this sample may be carry-over from other donors' samples. The sequenced sample consisted of memory CD4+ T cells from PBMCs. Indicated subset: CD45RA-negative fraction. CDR3 nucleotides: TGTGCCAGCAGCGCGGGACAGGGATTAAACACTGAAGCTTTCTTT. Translated: CASSAGQGLNTEAFF.